This passage covers 19 T cell receptor beta chains from one sample sequenced in a study of blood T cells in healthy people across ages. The use of a sample-barcoded 5' primer and a J-beta primer mix characterized a second PCR of about 7 to 12 cycles. TCRdb redid the calling of the 5' RACE reads with MiXCR, one entry per CDR3 protein. This table has 920,000 or so distinct CDR3 sequences, more than 40% appearing once. The sample comprised blood. Receptor source: an older woman in good health.

This chain links TRBV21-1 with TRBJ1-5. TRBV21-1 is annotated as a pseudogene. The CDR3 spans 19 residues. The CDR3 protein is CASSKKSEGPYYSNQPQHF. For the CDR3, the DNA is TGTGCCAGCAGCAAGAAATCGGAGGGGCCGTACTATAGCAATCAGCCCCAGCATTTT.

This clonotype was counted once. V gene TRBV29-1 combines with J gene TRBJ1-2; D possibly corresponds to TRBD1 (5 bases). V lost 6 bases to trimming and J lost 5 bases, with 13 bases between them. CDR1 and CDR2 from the germline V gene are SQVTM and ANQGSEA. This CDR3 has 12 amino acids. CDR3 region: CSVGGASYGYTF. The CDR3, as DNA: TGCAGCGTCGGGGGAGCTTCTTATGGCTACACCTTC.

The V gene is TRBV9, the J gene TRBJ2-2; TRBD2 matches 8 bases. Germline V gives CDR1 SGDLS, CDR2 YYNGEE. Losses at the gene ends were 3 bases for V and 0 bases for J; bases not matched to a gene: 4. This CDR3 is 16 amino acids long. CDR3: CASSGRSGANTGELFF. CDR3 nucleotides: TGTGCCAGCAGCGGCCGTAGCGGGGCGAACACCGGGGAGCTGTTTTTT.

The chain recombines TRBV5-1 with TRBJ2-7, with D perhaps matching TRBD1 (5 bases). The CDR3 has 14 amino acids. Trimming stripped 6 bases from V and 3 bases from J, with 16 bases between. CDR1 and CDR2 (germline): SGHRS, YFSETQ. The CDR3 region has the DNA TGCGCCAGCAACGTGTCCACGGACAACTACGAGCAGTACTTC. Amino acids: CASNVSTDNYEQYF.

The chain links TRBV7-9 to TRBJ2-7; D perhaps matches TRBD1 (6 bases). Germline assignment: CDR1 SEHNR and CDR2 FQNEAQ (reference sequence). Trimming stripped 7 bases from V and 0 bases from J, with 10 bases between. The CDR3 loop spans 13 amino acids. The CDR3 sequence is CASTRDNSYEQYF. In nucleotides, the CDR3 is TGTGCCAGCACCCGGGACAACTCCTACGAGCAGTACTTC. The variable domain in full, with the rest retrieved from reference TRBV7-9 and TRBJ2-7, is DTGVSQNPRHKITKRGQNVTFRCDPISEHNRLYWYRQTLGQGPEFLTYFQNEAQLEKSRLLSDRFSAERPKGSFSTLEIQRTEQGDSAMYLCASTRDNSYEQYFGPGTRLTVT.

The V gene is TRBV3-1, the J gene TRBJ2-5; 11 nucleotides align to TRBD2. The germline CDR1 and CDR2 sequences are LGHDT and YNNKEL (reference sequence). The CDR3 totals 16 residues. V gave up 1 base and J gave up 2 bases; unmatched junction bases: 3. The CDR3 protein is CASSQGLAGPQETQYF. Written as DNA, the CDR3 is TGTGCCAGCAGCCAAGGACTAGCGGGACCGCAAGAGACCCAGTACTTC.

The chain couples TRBV20-1 to TRBJ2-3; 8 bases align to TRBD1. The CDR3 has 14 residues. From germline, CDR1 is DFQATT and CDR2 SNEGSKA (reference sequence). Trimming removed 3 bases from V and 3 bases from J; junction bases left unmatched: 5. The CDR3 DNA follows: TGCAGTGCTAGGAAAACAGGGGGAACAGATACGCAGTATTTT. Amino acids: CSARKTGGTDTQYF.

The rearrangement joins TRBV7-2 to TRBJ1-2; weak D call: TRBD1 (5 bases). Deletions cut 4 bases from V and 5 bases from J, with 11 bases between. The germline gives CDR1 SGHTA, CDR2 FQGNSA. This CDR3 is built from 13 residues. This CDR3 is CASSSRASYGYTF. DNA for the CDR3: TGTGCCAGCAGCTCCAGGGCGTCTTATGGCTACACCTTC.

The chain carries TRBV27 and TRBJ2-4, with TRBD1 matching 7 bases. Germline assignment: CDR1 MNHEY and CDR2 SMNVEV (reference sequence). Trimming took 6 bases from V and 1 from J; bases not matched to a gene: 12. This CDR3 comprises 17 residues. CDR3 DNA: TGTGCCAGCAGCCGAGCCAGACAGGGTCGGGCCAAAAACATTCAGTACTTC. Translating gives CASSRARQGRAKNIQYF.

In this sample, this clonotype turned up a few times. J is TRBJ2-6 and V is TRBV6-2 or TRBV6-3; D gene ambiguous. Germline lookup yields CDR1 MNHEY and CDR2 SVGEGT. The CDR3 loop spans 14 amino acids. Trimming left V 8 bases short and J 0 bases short, with 8 bases between. CDR3 amino acids: CASRTPSGANVLTF. In DNA, the CDR3 is TGTGCCAGCCGGACCCCCTCTGGGGCCAACGTCCTGACTTTC.

This sequence joins TRBV5-6 and TRBJ1-4; 7 nucleotides match TRBD1. V shed 4 bases, J shed 4 bases, and the junction held 7 bases outside the gene matches. The CDR3 has 15 amino acids. Germline V CDR1 and CDR2: SGHDT, YYEEEE. As DNA, the CDR3 is TGTGCCAGCAGCCCCCGGGACAGATGTAATGAAAAACTGTTTTTT. Protein product: CASSPRDRCNEKLFF.

This clonotype occurred a few times. The chain recombines TRBV28 with TRBJ1-1; D possibly corresponds to TRBD1 (5 bases). Trimming pared 7 bases from V and 1 base from J, leaving 10 bases between. The germline V gene encodes CDR1 MDHEN and CDR2 SYDVKM. The CDR3 is 13 residues long. CDR3 sequence: CASNGQGNTEAFF. For the CDR3, the DNA is TGTGCCAGCAACGGGCAGGGGAACACTGAAGCTTTCTTT.

The genes are TRBV5-5 and TRBJ2-5; the D gene is possibly TRBD2 (6 bases). Germline V gene lookup returns CDR1 SGHKS and CDR2 YYEKEE (reference sequence). The CDR3 length is 14 residues. V was clipped by 2 bases and J by 2 bases, with 10 bases between them. The CDR3 protein is CASSFSLAQETQYF. Here the CDR3 DNA reads TGTGCCAGCAGCTTTTCCCTAGCGCAAGAGACCCAGTACTTC.

V usage is TRBV13 and J usage is TRBJ2-5; TRBD1 matches 7 bases. From germline, CDR1 is PRHDT and CDR2 FYEKMQ (reference sequence). V trimming: 5 bases; J trimming: 5 bases; junction bases outside the gene matches: 5. CDR3 length: 13 residues. CDR3 protein: CASSDDRAETQYF. Written as DNA, the CDR3 is TGTGCCAGCAGCGACGACAGGGCGGAGACCCAGTACTTC.

The gene calls are TRBV5-1 and TRBJ2-5; D may be TRBD2 (5 bases). The ends were cut back, 4 bases at V and 4 bases at J, with 11 bases in the middle. The CDR3 spans 13 residues. From germline, CDR1 is SGHRS and CDR2 YFSETQ. CDR3 in amino acids: CASSHGETETQYF. CDR3 nucleotides: TGCGCCAGCAGCCACGGGGAGACAGAGACCCAGTACTTC.

J is TRBJ2-3 and V is TRBV25-1; TRBD2 matches at 8 bases. The ends lost 3 bases at V and 2 bases at J; junction bases unmatched: 7. CDR1 is MGHDK, CDR2 SYGVNS, per germline. The CDR3 consists of 16 residues. CDR3 region: CASSDRRREATDTQYF. In nucleotides, the CDR3 is TGTGCCAGCAGTGACAGGCGGCGGGAGGCCACAGATACGCAGTATTTT.

The J gene is TRBJ1-6, the V gene TRBV25-1, with D possibly being TRBD1 (6 bases). The CDR3 consists of 15 residues. The germline V gene encodes CDR1 MGHDK and CDR2 SYGVNS. Trimming pared 5 bases from V and 7 bases from J, leaving 15 bases between. The CDR3 loop reads CASSPTGARNSPLHF. The CDR3, as DNA: TGTGCCAGCAGTCCAACGGGGGCGAGGAATTCACCCCTCCACTTT.

V and J are TRBV27 and TRBJ2-1, with TRBD2 matching over 8 bases. The CDR3 runs to 15 residues. The germline V gene encodes CDR1 MNHEY and CDR2 SMNVEV (reference sequence). Germline trimming cut 10 bases from V and 0 bases from J; bases unmatched to any gene: 8. The CDR3 is CATSQGTSSYNEQFF. DNA for the CDR3: TGTGCCACCTCCCAAGGGACTAGCTCCTACAATGAGCAGTTCTTC.

Remarks on this clonotype: Sequence at one end of the junction differs from germline and may be a read error. The chain has TRBV10-2 and TRBJ2-1; D is uncertain. Per the germline V gene, CDR1 is WSHSY and CDR2 is SAAADI. The CDR3 has 11 residues. The CDR3 nucleotides are TGCGCCGGCAGAGTAAGCAATGAGCAGTTCTTC. Translated, it gives CAGRVSNEQFF.